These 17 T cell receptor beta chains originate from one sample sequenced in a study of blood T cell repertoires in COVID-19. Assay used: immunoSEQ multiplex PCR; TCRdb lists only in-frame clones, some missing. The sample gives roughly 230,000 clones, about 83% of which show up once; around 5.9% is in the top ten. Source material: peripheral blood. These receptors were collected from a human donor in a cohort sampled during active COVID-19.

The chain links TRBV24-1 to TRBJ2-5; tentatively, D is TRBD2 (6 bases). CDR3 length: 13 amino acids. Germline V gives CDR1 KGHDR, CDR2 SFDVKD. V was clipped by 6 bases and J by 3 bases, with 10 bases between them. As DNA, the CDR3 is TGTGCCACCAGTCTCACGGGGGAAGAGACCCAGTACTTC. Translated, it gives CATSLTGEETQYF.

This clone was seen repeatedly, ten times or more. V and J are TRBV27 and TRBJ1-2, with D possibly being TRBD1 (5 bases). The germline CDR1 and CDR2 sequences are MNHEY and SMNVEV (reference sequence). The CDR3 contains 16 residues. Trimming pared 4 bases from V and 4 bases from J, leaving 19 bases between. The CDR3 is CASSYGGLYNPYGYTF. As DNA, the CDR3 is TGTGCCAGCAGTTACGGGGGACTCTACAACCCCTATGGCTACACCTTC.

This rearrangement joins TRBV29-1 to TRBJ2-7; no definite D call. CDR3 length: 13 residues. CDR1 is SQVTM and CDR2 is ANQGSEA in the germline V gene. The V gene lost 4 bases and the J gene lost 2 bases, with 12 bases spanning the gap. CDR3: CSVVWATTYEQYF. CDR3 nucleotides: TGCAGCGTTGTATGGGCCACCACCTACGAGCAGTACTTC.

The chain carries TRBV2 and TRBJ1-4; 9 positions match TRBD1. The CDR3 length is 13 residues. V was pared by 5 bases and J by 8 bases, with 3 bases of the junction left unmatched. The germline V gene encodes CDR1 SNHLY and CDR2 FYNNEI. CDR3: CASSTGQGEKLFF. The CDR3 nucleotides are TGTGCCAGCAGTACCGGACAGGGGGAAAAACTGTTTTTT.

The CDR3 here is CASSQGGQGGTGELFF. CDR3 sequence (DNA): TGTGCCAGCAGCCAAGGAGGACAGGGCGGCACCGGGGAGCTGTTTTTT. The gene calls are TRBV4-2 and TRBJ2-2; 8 nucleotides agree with TRBD1. J was trimmed by 4 bases and V by 1 base; bases with no gene match: 5. The CDR3 covers 16 residues. Germline values: CDR1 LGHNA, CDR2 YNFKEQ.

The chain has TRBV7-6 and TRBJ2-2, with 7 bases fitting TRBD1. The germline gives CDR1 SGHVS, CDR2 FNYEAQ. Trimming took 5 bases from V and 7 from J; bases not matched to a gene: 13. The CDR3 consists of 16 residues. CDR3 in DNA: TGTGCCAGCAGCACTTATCGACAGGGATCGGGCGGGGAGCTGTTTTTT. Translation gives CASSTYRQGSGGELFF.

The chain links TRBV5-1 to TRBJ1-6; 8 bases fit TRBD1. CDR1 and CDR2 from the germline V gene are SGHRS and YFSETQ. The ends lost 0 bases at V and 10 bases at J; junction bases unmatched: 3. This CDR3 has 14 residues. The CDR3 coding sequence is TGCGCCAGCAGCTTGGCCAGGGGGCTCTCACCCCTCCACTTT. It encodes CASSLARGLSPLHF.

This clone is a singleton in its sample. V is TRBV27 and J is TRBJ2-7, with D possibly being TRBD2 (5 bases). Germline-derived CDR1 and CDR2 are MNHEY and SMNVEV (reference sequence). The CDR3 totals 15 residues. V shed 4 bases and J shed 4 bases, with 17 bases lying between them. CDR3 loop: CASSWGATGLYEQYF. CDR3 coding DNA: TGTGCCAGCAGTTGGGGAGCTACGGGATTGTACGAGCAGTACTTC.

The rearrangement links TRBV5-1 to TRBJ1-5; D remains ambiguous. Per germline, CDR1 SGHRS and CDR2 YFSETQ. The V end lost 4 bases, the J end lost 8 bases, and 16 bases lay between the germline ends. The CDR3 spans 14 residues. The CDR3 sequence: CASSADGGMKPQHF. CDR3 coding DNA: TGCGCCAGCAGCGCGGACGGAGGGATGAAGCCCCAGCATTTT.

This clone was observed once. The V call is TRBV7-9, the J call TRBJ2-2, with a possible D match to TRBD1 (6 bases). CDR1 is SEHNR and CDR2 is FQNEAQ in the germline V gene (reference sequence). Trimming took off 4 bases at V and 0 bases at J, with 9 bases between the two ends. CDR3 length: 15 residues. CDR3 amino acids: CASSSTGSNTGELFF. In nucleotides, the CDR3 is TGTGCCAGCAGCTCCACAGGGTCGAACACCGGGGAGCTGTTTTTT.

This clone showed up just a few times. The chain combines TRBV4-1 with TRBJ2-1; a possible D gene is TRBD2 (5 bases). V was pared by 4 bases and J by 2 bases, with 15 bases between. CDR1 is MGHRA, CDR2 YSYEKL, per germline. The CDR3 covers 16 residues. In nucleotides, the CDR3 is TGCGCCAGCAGCCGAAATCGGGATCCCCCCTACAATGAGCAGTTCTTC. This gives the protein CASSRNRDPPYNEQFF.

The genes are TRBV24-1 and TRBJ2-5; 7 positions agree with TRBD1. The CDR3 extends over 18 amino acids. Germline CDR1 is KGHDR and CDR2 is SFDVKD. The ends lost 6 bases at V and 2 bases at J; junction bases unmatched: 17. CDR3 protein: CATSSVGQRTGDQETQYF. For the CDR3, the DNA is TGTGCCACCAGTTCGGTGGGGCAAAGGACAGGTGATCAAGAGACCCAGTACTTC.

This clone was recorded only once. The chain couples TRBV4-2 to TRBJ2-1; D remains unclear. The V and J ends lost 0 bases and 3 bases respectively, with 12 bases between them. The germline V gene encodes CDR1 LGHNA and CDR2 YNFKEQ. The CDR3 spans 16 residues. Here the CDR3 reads CASSQDLAAGYNEQFF. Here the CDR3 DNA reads TGTGCCAGCAGCCAAGATTTAGCTGCCGGCTACAATGAGCAGTTCTTC.

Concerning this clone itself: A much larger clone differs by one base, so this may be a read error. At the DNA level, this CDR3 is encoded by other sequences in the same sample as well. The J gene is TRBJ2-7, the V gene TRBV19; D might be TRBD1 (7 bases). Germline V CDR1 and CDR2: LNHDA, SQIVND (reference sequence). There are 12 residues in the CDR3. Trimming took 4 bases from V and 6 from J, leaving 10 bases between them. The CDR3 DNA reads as TGTGCCAGTAGTAACAGGGGAGGCGAGCAGTACTTC. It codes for CASSNRGGEQYF.

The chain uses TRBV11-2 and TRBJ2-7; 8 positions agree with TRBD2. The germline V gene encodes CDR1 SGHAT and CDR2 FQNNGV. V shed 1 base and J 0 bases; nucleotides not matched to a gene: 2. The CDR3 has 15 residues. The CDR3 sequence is CASSLASGYSYEQYF. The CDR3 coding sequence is TGTGCCAGCAGCTTAGCTAGCGGGTACTCCTACGAGCAGTACTTC.

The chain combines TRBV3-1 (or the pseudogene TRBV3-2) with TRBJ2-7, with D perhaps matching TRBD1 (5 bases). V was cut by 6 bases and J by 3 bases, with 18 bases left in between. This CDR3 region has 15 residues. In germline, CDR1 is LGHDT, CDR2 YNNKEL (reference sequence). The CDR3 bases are TGTGCCAGCAGTCCGGCCGGCCAAAGGGGCTACGAGCAGTACTTC. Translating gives CASSPAGQRGYEQYF.

The CDR3 spells CASSWGGGSSTDTQYF. The CDR3 DNA sequence: TGTGCCAGCAGCTGGGGGGGCGGGTCTTCCACAGATACGCAGTATTTT. The rearrangement links TRBV5-4 to TRBJ2-3, with D maybe TRBD2 (7 bases). Per the germline V gene, CDR1 is SGHNT and CDR2 is YYREEE (reference sequence). The CDR3 is 16 residues long. The ends were cut back, 3 bases at V and 2 bases at J, with 16 bases in the middle.